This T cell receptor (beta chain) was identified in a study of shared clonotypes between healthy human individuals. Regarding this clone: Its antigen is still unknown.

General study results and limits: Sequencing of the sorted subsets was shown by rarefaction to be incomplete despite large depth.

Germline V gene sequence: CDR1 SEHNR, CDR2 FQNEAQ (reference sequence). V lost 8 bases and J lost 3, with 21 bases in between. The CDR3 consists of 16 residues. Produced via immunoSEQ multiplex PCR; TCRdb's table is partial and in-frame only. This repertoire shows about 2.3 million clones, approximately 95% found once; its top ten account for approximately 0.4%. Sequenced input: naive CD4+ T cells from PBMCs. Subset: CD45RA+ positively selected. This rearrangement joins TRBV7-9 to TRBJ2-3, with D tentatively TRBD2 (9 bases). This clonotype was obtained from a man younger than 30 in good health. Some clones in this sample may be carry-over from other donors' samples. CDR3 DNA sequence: TGTGCCAGCTCAGGGGGCCCTAGCGGGAATACAGATACGCAGTATTTT. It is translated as CASSGGPSGNTDTQYF.